The following is a TCR beta chain sequence with its context. Its antigen is unknown. A single record per CDR3 protein comes from TCRdb applying MiXCR to the PCR reads. The sample has about 640,000 distinct CDR3 sequences, nearly 20% seen once. This sample is part of a study of molecular identifiers for immune sequencing clone quantification. Germline trimming cut 5 bases from V and 6 bases from J; bases unmatched to any gene: 26. The CDR3 runs to 22 residues. Germline-derived CDR1 and CDR2 are SEHNR and FQNEAQ (reference sequence). Between about 18,000 and 1,000,000 sorted cells, with 10%, 30% or 50% RNA, yielded naive CD8 libraries. When naive CD8 T cells were sorted, they were gated as CD8+CD4-CCR7+CD45RA+. Study observations and caveats: Spiked Jurkat TCR RNA equivalent to one cell was reportedly detectable in about a million naive cells. Over 98% of effector molecules, but under 1% in naive cells, were held by clones with more than 20 RNA copies.

The TCR originated in a human donor in good health. Some libraries in this study had Jurkat cell RNA spiked in. What was sequenced was naive CD8+ T cells from blood, with Jurkat cell RNA spiked in. As to subset: FACS-sorted CD8+CD4-CCR7+CD45RA+ naive T cells. The chain is built from TRBV7-9 and TRBJ2-1; 12 bases are shared with TRBD2. In DNA, the CDR3 is TGTGCCAGCAGCCCCACTTGGTCTGAGAGGGGACTAGCGGGCGGGACCCTCAATGAGCAGTTCTTC. Amino acids: CASSPTWSERGLAGGTLNEQFF. Supplemented by reference TRBV7-9 and TRBJ2-1, the full variable domain reads DTGVSQNPRHKITKRGQNVTFRCDPISEHNRLYWYRQTLGQGPEFLTYFQNEAQLEKSRLLSDRFSAERPKGSFSTLEIQRTEQGDSAMYLCASSPTWSERGLAGGTLNEQFFGPGTRLTVL.